What follows are 28 T cell receptor beta chains derived from one specimen sequenced in a study of CD8+CD57+ T cells in acquired aplastic anemia. Individuals selected for sequencing had exhibited CD8+CD57+ cell expansion on flow cytometry. Template material for TCR beta VDJ and CDR3 profiling consisted of genomic DNA. TCRdb re-analysed the reads in MiXCR, keeping a single row per CDR3 protein. The table lists under 500,000 distinct CDR3 sequences, approximately 32% of them singletons. Sample: sorted CD4+, CD8+, or CD8+CD57+ T cells (not recorded which) from PBMCs. Every receptor here comes from a human donor with aplastic anemia.

Details on this clonotype: Since the CDR3 does not end with the conserved phenylalanine or tryptophan, this likely comes from a read error. The chain links TRBV19 to TRBJ2-1; 10 nucleotides align to TRBD2. This CDR3 contains 16 residues. Per the germline V gene, CDR1 is LNHDA and CDR2 is SQIVND (reference sequence). Trimming cost V 5 bases and J 10 bases; bases outside gene matches: 14. CDR3: CASSPTLAGGFVEQFL. The CDR3 DNA reads TGTGCCAGTAGTCCCACCTTAGCGGGAGGCTTTGTAGAGCAGTTCCTC.

This clonotype has a count of ten or more. CDR3 coding DNA: TGTGCCAGCAGCCGCACCTCACAGGGAGGGTGGTACTTC. This sequence encodes CASSRTSQGGWYF. This chain connects TRBV7-8 to TRBJ2-7, with D perhaps TRBD2 (7 bases). In germline, CDR1 is SGHVS, CDR2 FQNEAQ. The V and J ends lost 5 bases and 12 bases respectively, with 20 bases between them. The CDR3 is made up of 13 amino acids.

This clonotype was counted at least ten times. The genes are TRBV7-8 and TRBJ1-2; 7 bases fit TRBD1. The CDR3 has 16 amino acids. Unmatched junction bases numbered 10, after V lost 2 bases and J lost 4 bases. Looked up from germline, CDR1 is SGHVS and CDR2 is FQNEAQ. In nucleotides, the CDR3 is TGTGCCAGCAGCTTATTGCGGGACAGCAAATCCTATGGCTACACCTTC. It translates to CASSLLRDSKSYGYTF.

This clonotype was found a few times. At one of its ends the junction is not consistent with the germline gene, which may arise from a read error. V is TRBV10-3 and J is TRBJ2-5; the D is unclear. This CDR3 is 12 amino acids long. Per the germline V gene, CDR1 is ENHRY and CDR2 is SYGVKD. CDR3 bases: TGTGCCAGCAGTGTTCGTCCAGAGACCCAGTACTTC. This translates into CASSVRPETQYF.

The chain has TRBV20-1 and TRBJ2-1, with a possible D match to TRBD2 (6 bases). There are 15 residues in the CDR3. The germline gives CDR1 DFQATT, CDR2 SNEGSKA (reference sequence). Trimming stripped 4 bases from V and 6 bases from J, with 19 bases between. The CDR3 region has the DNA TGCAGTGCTAATGATCGGGCGGGGTCATTCAATGAGCAGTTCTTC. The encoded protein is CSANDRAGSFNEQFF.

J is TRBJ2-7 and V is TRBV21-1; TRBD2, the D gene given by the table, was not confirmed from the DNA. TRBV21-1 is a pseudogene segment. The CDR3 is made up of 14 amino acids. CDR3 loop: CASSSPSGSYEQYF. CDR3 DNA sequence: TGTGCCAGCAGCAGCCCGAGCGGGAGCTACGAGCAGTACTTC.

The chain joins TRBV27 to TRBJ1-6; unclear D gene. CDR3 size: 12 residues. Trimming took off 3 bases at V and 6 bases at J, with 3 bases between the two ends. Germline values: CDR1 MNHEY, CDR2 SMNVEV (reference sequence). The CDR3 loop is CASSFFNSPLHF. The CDR3 bases are TGTGCCAGCAGTTTCTTTAATTCACCCCTCCACTTT.

This clonotype was seen only once. The junction departs from the called germline gene at one end, perhaps through a read error. This chain connects TRBV10-3 to TRBJ1-3; no firm D call. In germline, CDR1 is ENHRY, CDR2 SYGVKD. The length of the CDR3 is 15 residues. CDR3 amino acids: CASSYPAVPGNTIYF. The CDR3 DNA follows: TGTGCCAGCAGTTACCCGGCAGTCCCTGGAAACACCATATATTTT.

The sample holds a few counts of this clonotype. J is TRBJ2-7 and V is TRBV7-2, with 7 positions matching TRBD1. CDR3 length equals 15 residues. V lost 3 bases to trimming and J lost 4 bases; unmatched junction nucleotides: 9. Germline V CDR1 and CDR2: SGHTA, FQGNSA. CDR3 coding DNA: TGTGCCAGCAGCTTCGTCCCAGGGGGTTCGTACGAGCAGTACTTC. Its translation is CASSFVPGGSYEQYF.

There are many counts of this clonotype. The chain joins TRBV7-2 to TRBJ2-3; D uncertain. The CDR3 has 13 amino acids. Trimming took off 5 bases at V and 5 bases at J, with 11 bases between the two ends. The germline V gene has CDR1 SGHTA and CDR2 FQGNSA. The CDR3 is CASSEIGGDTQYF. In DNA form, the CDR3 reads TGTGCCAGCAGCGAAATTGGTGGAGATACGCAGTATTTT.

This clonotype was recorded many times. As DNA, the CDR3 is TGTGCCAGCAGATCAGGGGTTGAAGCTGAAGCTTTCTTT. Amino acid sequence: CASRSGVEAEAFF. The chain links TRBV9 to TRBJ1-1; D possibly corresponds to TRBD1 (6 bases). The CDR3 runs to 13 residues. The germline V gene encodes CDR1 SGDLS and CDR2 YYNGEE. V gave up 5 bases and J gave up 6 bases, with 14 bases separating them. The whole variable domain, remainder taken from reference TRBV9 and TRBJ1-1, is DSGVTQTPKHLITATGQRVTLRCSPRSGDLSVYWYQQSLDQGLQFLIQYYNGEERAKGNILERFSAQQFPDLHSELNLSSLELGDSALYFCASRSGVEAEAFFGQGTRLTVV.

This sequence joins TRBV11-2 and TRBJ2-7; TRBD2 is a possible D gene (6 bases). Germline V gene sequence: CDR1 SGHAT, CDR2 FQNNGV. Trimming pared 4 bases from V and 0 bases from J, leaving 13 bases between. The CDR3 is made up of 15 amino acids. CDR3 amino acids: CASSSLRGASYEQYF. The CDR3 DNA reads TGTGCCAGCAGCTCTCTGCGGGGAGCCTCCTACGAGCAGTACTTC.

V is TRBV6-1 and J is TRBJ1-5; D gene unclear. The V end lost 6 bases, the J end lost 3 bases, and 12 bases lay between the germline ends. CDR3 length equals 14 residues. The germline gives CDR1 MNHNS, CDR2 SASEGT. The CDR3 spells CASSERVLNQPQHF. The CDR3 bases are TGTGCCAGCAGCGAGAGGGTACTCAATCAGCCCCAGCATTTT.

This clonotype was observed at least ten times. The rearrangement uses TRBV10-1 and TRBJ2-5, with 7 nucleotides matching TRBD1. Unmatched junction bases numbered 9, after V lost 7 bases and J lost 7 bases. The CDR3 has 13 amino acids. Germline assignment: CDR1 WNHNN and CDR2 SYGVQD (reference sequence). The CDR3 reads CASNDRVKGTQYF. DNA for the CDR3: TGCGCCAGCAATGACAGGGTGAAAGGGACCCAGTACTTC.

The chain carries TRBV28 and TRBJ2-5; D gene uncertain. CDR3 length: 14 residues. V lost 3 bases and J lost 2, with 10 bases in between. Germline CDR1 MDHEN, CDR2 SYDVKM. CDR3 protein: CASSFLVGQETQYF. In DNA form, the CDR3 reads TGTGCCAGCAGTTTCCTCGTTGGTCAAGAGACCCAGTACTTC.

This clonotype was picked up a small number of times. At one end, the junction sequence differs from germline, possibly due to a read error. This chain joins TRBV6-5 and TRBJ2-5, with D perhaps given as TRBD1 or TRBD2 (5 bases each). Per germline, CDR1 MNHEY and CDR2 SVGAGI. The CDR3 has 12 residues. As DNA, the CDR3 is TGTGCCAGCAGAGAAACGTCCGGGACCCGGTACTTC. Residues: CASRETSGTRYF.

In its sample, this clonotype was seen many times. The V and J genes are TRBV19 and TRBJ1-1; TRBD1 might be the D (5 bases). CDR3 size: 14 residues. Trimming pared 6 bases from V and 5 bases from J, leaving 16 bases between. CDR1 is LNHDA and CDR2 is SQIVND in the germline V gene (reference sequence). CDR3: CASSTTSGRTEAFF. The CDR3 region has the DNA TGTGCCAGTAGCACCACTTCAGGGCGGACTGAAGCTTTCTTT.

This clonotype was seen at least ten times. This chain connects TRBV25-1 to TRBJ1-1; 7 bases line up with TRBD1. CDR3 length: 13 residues. Germline loops: CDR1 MGHDK, CDR2 SYGVNS. Trimming at V came to 7 bases and at J to 6 bases, leaving 8 bases not matched to a gene. In DNA form, the CDR3 reads TGTGCCAGCAACCCCGACAGGGATGCTGAAGCTTTCTTT. It codes for CASNPDRDAEAFF. Full variable domain (remainder filled in from reference TRBV25-1 and TRBJ1-1): EADIYQTPRYLVIGTGKKITLECSQTMGHDKMYWYQQDPGMELHLIHYSYGVNSTEKGDLSSESTVSRIRTEHFPLTLESARPSHTSQYLCASNPDRDAEAFFGQGTRLTVV.

Notes on this clonotype: A much larger clone lies one base from this, so it may be a read error. This chain uses TRBV19 with TRBJ2-7; D gene uncertain. The ends were cut back, 5 bases at V and 3 bases at J, with 14 bases in the middle. Per the germline V gene, CDR1 is LNHDA and CDR2 is SQIVND (reference sequence). This CDR3 spans 14 amino acids. The CDR3 spells CASSPTPGFYEQYF. The CDR3 region has the DNA TGTGCCAGTAGTCCTACCCCCGGCTTCTACGAGCAGTACTTC. The full variable domain, its missing parts supplied by reference TRBV19 and TRBJ2-7, is DGGITQSPKYLFRKEGQNVTLSCEQNLNHDAMYWYRQDPGQGLRLIYYSQIVNDFQKGDIAEGYSVSREKKESFPLTVTSAQKNPTAFYLCASSPTPGFYEQYFGPGTRLTVT.

The chain recombines TRBV20-1 with TRBJ2-5; D tentatively fits TRBD1 or TRBD2 (5 bases each). The germline CDR1 and CDR2 sequences are DFQATT and SNEGSKA (reference sequence). Trimming cost V 1 base and J 0 bases, with 12 bases left between them. This CDR3 is built from 15 residues. DNA of the CDR3: TGCAGTGCTAGAGTTGGGGGTTCGTACCAAGAGACCCAGTACTTC. Translated, it gives CSARVGGSYQETQYF.

This clonotype appeared many times. The J gene is TRBJ1-1, the V gene TRBV20-1, with D uncertain. V dropped 6 bases and J dropped 1 base, with 6 bases sitting between them. Germline V gives CDR1 DFQATT, CDR2 SNEGSKA (reference sequence). CDR3 length: 11 amino acids. The CDR3 loop reads CSARGNTEAFF. The CDR3 DNA reads as TGCAGTGCCCGGGGGAACACTGAAGCTTTCTTT.

This clonotype is a singleton in its sample. The CDR3 does not end in the conserved phenylalanine or tryptophan, so this is likely a read error. The chain links TRBV7-2 to TRBJ1-5, with 7 bases lining up with TRBD1. Germline V gene data show CDR1 as SGHTA and CDR2 as FQGNSA. Germline trimming cut 3 bases from V and 5 bases from J; bases unmatched to any gene: 1. The CDR3 covers 13 residues. The CDR3 sequence is CASSFGQDQPQHL. The CDR3 DNA sequence: TGTGCCAGCAGCTTTGGACAGGATCAGCCCCAGCATCTT.

The rearrangement uses TRBV20-1 and TRBJ2-7; possible D gene TRBD1, 6 bases. This CDR3 spans 20 amino acids. V was pared by 3 bases and J by 1 base, with 31 bases between. CDR1 DFQATT and CDR2 SNEGSKA come from the germline V gene (reference sequence). The CDR3 spells CSASLVHGPSGTRGSYEQYF. CDR3 nucleotides: TGCAGTGCTAGTCTCGTCCATGGCCCCTCCGGGACAAGGGGGTCCTACGAGCAGTACTTC.

This rearrangement joins TRBV20-1 to TRBJ1-2; D remains ambiguous. The CDR3 extends over 15 amino acids. Germline V gives CDR1 DFQATT, CDR2 SNEGSKA (reference sequence). The V end was cut by 5 bases, the J end by 0 bases, with 16 bases between. In nucleotides, the CDR3 is TGCAGTGCTCACGATTATCCTGGATCTAACTATGGCTACACCTTC. Translating gives CSAHDYPGSNYGYTF.

Points on this clonotype: The junction and the germline gene differ at one end; a read error may be behind it. This chain joins TRBV20-1 and TRBJ2-1; TRBD2 agrees at 8 bases. Germline V gene data show CDR1 as DFQATT and CDR2 as SNEGSKA (reference sequence). This CDR3 is built from 13 residues. This CDR3 reads CSTSVAGYNEQFF. The CDR3 nucleotides read TGCAGTACTAGTGTAGCGGGGTACAATGAGCAGTTCTTC.

The sample holds a few counts of this clonotype. The V call is TRBV25-1, the J call TRBJ1-2, with 10 bases aligning to TRBD1. CDR1 is MGHDK and CDR2 is SYGVNS in the germline V gene. The CDR3 runs 15 residues. V lost 3 bases and J lost 2; bases outside the gene matches: 3. The DNA for the CDR3 is TGTGCCAGCAGTGAGACGGGACAGGGGAACTATGGCTACACCTTC. Translating it yields CASSETGQGNYGYTF.

This clonotype was seen a few times. The V gene is TRBV19, the J gene TRBJ2-3; no clear D gene. From germline, CDR1 is LNHDA and CDR2 SQIVND (reference sequence). V lost 6 bases and J 0 bases, leaving 13 bases between the germline ends. The CDR3 is 15 residues long. CDR3 coding DNA: TGTGCCAGTAGAAAGGGTCCCCATAGCACAGATACGCAGTATTTT. Translating gives CASRKGPHSTDTQYF.

This clonotype has a count of ten or more. The V gene is TRBV4-1, the J gene TRBJ1-5, with 9 positions matching TRBD1. J was trimmed by 0 bases and V by 1 base; bases with no gene match: 4. This CDR3 has 17 amino acids. Germline V gene data show CDR1 as MGHRA and CDR2 as YSYEKL. CDR3 nucleotide sequence: TGCGCCAGCAGCCAAGGGCTACAGGGGGCTAGCAATCAGCCCCAGCATTTT. Translating it yields CASSQGLQGASNQPQHF.